This entry lists 3 T cell receptor beta chains sequenced from one sample in a study of graft-versus-host responses after intestinal transplantation. The assay was immunoSEQ multiplex PCR, and TCRdb's table has in-frame clones only and misses some. The sample holds approximately 100,000 clones; approximately 85% are singletons and the top ten take 1.4%. The specimen was PBMCs, collected 255 days after intestinal transplant. These receptors came from a human patient who received an intestinal transplant, so some T cells may come from the graft donor.

Points on this clone: Since the CDR3 does not end with the conserved phenylalanine or tryptophan, this likely comes from a read error. It is unclear where the CDR3 begins or ends on the DNA, so no DNA is shown, and the CDR3 is as TCRdb lists it. The rearrangement links TRBV4-2 to TRBJ1-1; the table's D gene call, TRBD1, was not cross checked with the DNA. The V gene's germline CDR1 is LGHNA and CDR2 YNFKEQ. A total of 19 residues make up the CDR3, ends included. The CDR3 protein is CASSQEAQTSTGDLRHHQL.

About this clone: The same CDR3 can be traced to other DNA sequences in this sample. The V and J genes are TRBV5-1 and TRBJ1-1; D gene unclear. CDR3 length: 14 residues. Trimming shortened V by 2 bases and J by 2 bases, and 10 bases separated the two germline ends. Germline-derived CDR1 and CDR2 are SGHRS and YFSETQ. Here the CDR3 reads CASSLEVGNTEAFF. The DNA of the CDR3 is TGCGCCAGCAGCTTAGAGGTAGGAAACACTGAAGCTTTCTTT.

This chain links TRBV5-1 with TRBJ2-4; D is perhaps TRBD2 (5 bases). Germline V CDR1 and CDR2: SGHRS, YFSETQ. This CDR3 spans 12 amino acids. Trimming removed 4 bases at V and 6 bases at J, with 8 bases between. The CDR3 sequence: CASSGEGNIQYF. Written as DNA, the CDR3 is TGCGCCAGCAGCGGAGAGGGAAACATTCAGTACTTC.